This TCR beta chain was found in a study of cytomegalovirus exposure and HLA in healthy donors (dated by TCRdb to the late 2010s). As for the study more broadly: A later analysis indicated that the 95 to 150 validation repertoires were generated on the platform also employed for the 670 or so repertoires of the first cohort. The study aimed to test whether cataloging public T cell receptors could reveal signatures of past pathogen exposure. Along with the approximately 620-subject first cohort, a separate validation cohort of over a hundred different subjects was used. To predict cytomegalovirus infection status, the study brought together high-throughput TCR immunosequencing, statistical association of individual TCRs with disease status, and machine learning.

Study-level results and caveats: A later analysis had no HLA typing for the validation cohort, so co-occurrence there was scored across all 120 or so repertoires. The classifier was reported to diagnose cytomegalovirus status with high specificity and sensitivity in both the original cohort and the validation cohort. In the study, around 150 TCR beta chains were listed as associated with cytomegalovirus. Across donors, most TCR sequences were observed very rarely, whereas some public TCRs were present in many individuals. Of the cluster scores, around 95% were above 0 in a later analysis, which found that TCRs clustered in the first cohort also tended to co-occur in the 120 validation repertoires. Three of the identified cytomegalovirus-associated TCR beta chains were confirmed in vitro to be specific for cytomegalovirus antigens. It was suggested by the authors that the approach could potentially be generalized to other disease states and immunological phenotypes.

The donors belonged to the validation cohort of approximately 130 subjects, which was separate from the roughly 680-subject first cohort. A word on this clone: There is no known antigen for this receptor. Base qualities were left out, and no much larger clone turns up one base away.

To prepare the library, the immunoSEQ multiplex PCR assay was applied. As for the authors' bioinformatics: A statistical classification framework was built to diagnose cytomegalovirus status from the catalog of TCR beta chain sequences. As stored in TCRdb, this immuneACCESS dataset retains in-frame rearrangements with V and J assigned. A fraction of the clones does not appear; measured against another copy, unresolved V genes explain less than half of the discrepancy, and the remainder lacks a known reason. Clone size and V and J calls were adopted from that table, with D and trimming inferred from the DNA. The sample includes around 230,000 clones, with roughly 86% observed a single time. 1% to 1.5% of the sample lies in the top ten. Including the terminal cysteine and phenylalanine, the CDR3 comprises 15 residues. Left in the record is the CDR3 DNA by itself, 45 bases read in frame from the first base. CDR1 and CDR2 are read off the germline V gene as SGHTA and FQGTGA. V has 3 bases trimmed and J has 5 bases trimmed; junction bases matching no gene number 6.

The chain uses TRBV7-3 and TRBJ2-2; 7 bases in the middle match TRBD1. The receptor was isolated from a woman aged 25 to 39 in good health and CMV-seropositive. Sequenced material: PBMCs. The DNA sequence reads TGTGCCAGCAGCTTCGATTCAGGGGGAACCGGGGAGCTGTTTTTT. Its translation is CASSFDSGGTGELFF.